This TCR beta chain was captured in a study of CD8+CD57+ T cells in acquired aplastic anemia listed by TCRdb under 2018. Study-level background: A mean of approximately 2.9 ug of DNA, ranging from about 0.19 to 30 ug, was extracted from sorted CD4+ and CD8+ cells. CD8+CD57+ expansion was defined as frequency above the mean frequency observed in healthy subjects. General findings and caveats noted by the study authors: Patients and healthy controls showed no significant difference in CD8+ Simpson's diversity (P=0.060). Around 30 CD8+ CDR3 sequences were shared between patients and controls but appeared highly expressed in patients and within their immunodominant clones.

Genomic DNA served as template for TCR beta VDJ combination and CDR3 sequence profiling. An Illumina HiSeq 2000 was the platform used for TCR repertoire sequencing. For the original study's pipeline: Repertoire assessment relied on Simpson's diversity index, CDR3 size and DJ length profiles, and TRBV/TRBJ rearrangement plots. Whichever DNA sequence was most abundant in the deep sequencing data was defined as the immunodominant clone. CDR3 amino acid sequences were screened for sharing across subjects and compared with published repertoires and the VDJdb database. Using fastp trimming at Q25 and MiXCR clonotype assembly, TCRdb reanalyzed the public sequencing data and kept in-frame beta chains. Entries that share a CDR3 protein sequence are merged under the most common genes and DNA. These V and J calls are TCRdb output, not the study's own analysis. In this sample the table shows fewer than 250,000 distinct CDR3 sequences, 40% to 50% of which occur a single time. In total, the top ten clones hold over 7.5% of the sample.

Flow cytometry had shown CD8+CD57+ cell expansion in the patients selected for sequencing. Every patient had severe acquired aplastic anemia, diagnosed using the International Study of Aplastic Anemia and Agranulocytosis and Camitta criteria. No patient had received any therapy when blood was sampled. In this study, sorted CD4+ and CD8+ T cells from the blood of healthy subjects and of severe aplastic anemia patients had their TCR repertoires deep-sequenced. Patients were enrolled in the USA under clinicaltrials.gov protocols 00001620, 01623167, 00001397, 00071045, 00081523 and 00961064. Ficoll-Paque density gradient centrifugation was used to isolate peripheral blood mononuclear cells. CD4+ and CD8+ T cells were sorted by FACS or magnetic beads before DNA extraction. Of note for this clonotype: Its recognized antigen is unknown. No much larger clone is present one base from it, and per-base qualities are unavailable.

CDR1 and CDR2 were assigned from the germline V gene (reference sequence) as WNHNN and SYGVQD. The CDR3 runs 15 residues from the cysteine to the phenylalanine. Just the 45-base CDR3 DNA is kept, in frame starting at base 1. V is pared back by 3 bases and J by 0 bases, with 12 bases lying between the germline termini. The sequence was obtained from a human donor with aplastic anemia. The chain is assembled from TRBV10-1 and TRBJ2-7, with TRBD1 perhaps the D gene, on 6 matching bases. The specimen was sorted CD4+, CD8+, or CD8+CD57+ T cells (not recorded which) from PBMCs. The CDR3 protein is CASSEFNRDSYEQYF. In nucleotides, the sequence is TGCGCCAGCAGTGAATTTAACAGGGACTCCTACGAGCAGTACTTC.